The T cell receptor (beta chain) described here comes from a study of control samples from healthy donors and cancer patients. The table came from immunoSEQ multiplex PCR; TCRdb's copy has only in-frame clones and leaves some out. The repertoire includes 40,000 to 60,000 clones, around 90% of them detected once, and about 14% sits in the top ten. Sequenced sample: PBMCs. The clonotype comes from a man in his sixties with head and neck cancer.

CDR3 in DNA: TGTGCCAGTAGTCCGGACAGGGACGACACTGAAGCTTTCTTT. Amino acid sequence: CASSPDRDDTEAFF. V gene TRBV19 combines with J gene TRBJ1-1; 8 bases match TRBD1. Germline loops: CDR1 LNHDA, CDR2 SQIVND (reference sequence). The CDR3 is 14 amino acids. V lost 5 bases, J lost 3 bases, and 5 bases stayed unmatched.